A selection of T cell receptor beta chains follows, all from one sample in a study of long-term antiretroviral therapy in people with HIV. The assay was immunoSEQ multiplex PCR, and TCRdb's table has in-frame clones only and misses some. In the table there are approximately 28,000 clones, about 95% of which are singletons. The sequences come from unsorted PBMCs, collected 5.3 years after starting antiretroviral therapy. The receptors stem from a man aged 25-45 years with HIV. CDR3s leave out the opening cysteine and the closing phenylalanine or tryptophan. Where a row states a size, it is once, few, many or the class of an expanded clone; other rows omit it.

>TRBJ2-1|TRBV19|.
ASGGQRGYNEQF
>TRBJ1-4|TRBV7-9|.
ASSLPLNSRNEKLF
>TRBJ2-1|TRBV7-9|.
ASSLPLLDEQF
>TRBJ2-7|TRBV19|.
ASSDAGHLYEQY
>TRBJ1-5|TRBV4-2|.
ASSQESSGSQPQH
>TRBJ1-5|TRBV27|.
ASSLIPVQARGLH
>TRBJ2-1|TRBV9|few
ASSVQATGTTSTPSSYNEQF
>TRBJ2-2|TRBV28|once
ASSKRRADTGELF
>TRBJ1-5|TRBV28|.
ASSSKNQPQH
>TRBJ2-7|TRBV2|.
ASSEGAGQIHEQY
>TRBJ2-5|TRBV27|.
ASSLDRGYETQY
>TRBJ2-5|TRBV5-1|.
ASSRQARHQGETQY
>TRBJ2-5|TRBV2|.
AGKNDRGSWETQY
>TRBJ2-6|TRBV7-9|.
ASSLIQGYGANVLT
>TRBJ2-5|TRBV9|.
ASSGTGTDGETQY
>TRBJ2-3|TRBV5-4|.
ASNSRGPAGQRGTDTQY
>TRBJ2-3|TRBV7-2|.
ASSFVLARDTQY
>TRBJ2-1|TRBV4-1|.
ASSQDPTSGANNEQF
>TRBJ2-2|TRBV4-2|.
ASSPGLADNTGELF
>TRBJ2-3|TRBV7-2|.
ASSQGTSVGDTQY
>TRBJ2-3|TRBV29-1|.
SVSSGSSTDTQY
>TRBJ1-3|TRBV28|.
ASSDRDRGQDRTIY
>TRBJ1-5|TRBV4-1|.
ASSRDVVGPQH
>TRBJ2-7|TRBV19|.
ASSPASSYEQY
>TRBJ1-4|TRBV19|.
ASSIPGRNYNEKLF
>TRBJ1-6|TRBV9|.
ASSAKGASNSPLH
>TRBJ1-1|TRBV5-1|.
ASSQRVQGANTEAF
>TRBJ1-5|TRBV6-1|.
ASNPGQGYQPQH
>TRBJ2-3|TRBV7-9|.
ASSLSRDWGTDTQY
>TRBJ1-6|TRBV19|.
ASSIVAASALSSYNSPLH
>TRBJ1-1|TRBV6-5|.
ASSYVGGGTEAF
>TRBJ2-2|TRBV6-5|.
ASSPYRGSTGELF
>TRBJ2-2|TRBV11-2|.
ASSLVGLDTGELF
>TRBJ1-1|TRBV9|.
ASSVAGTGGMNTEAF
>TRBJ1-2|TRBV6-5|.
ASSPTGPQGGYT
>TRBJ2-3|TRBV30|.
AWSSRGPDTQY
>TRBJ2-2|TRBV6-5|.
ASSYSQGPGELF
>TRBJ1-5|TRBV15|.
ATSRDGQGLGQPQH
>TRBJ2-6|TRBV30|.
AGDITSGANVLT
>TRBJ1-1|TRBV5-1|.
ASSLPQGHSTEAF
>TRBJ1-2|TRBV19|.
ASSSGTGNYGYT
>TRBJ1-2|TRBV10-3|.
AISDWTAATGYT
>TRBJ2-3|TRBV19|.
ASESSQGAPDTQY
>TRBJ2-3|TRBV11-2|once
ASSPLLAGGTDTQY
>TRBJ2-3|TRBV11-2|.
ASSMGPGRDTQY
>TRBJ2-7|TRBV6-1|.
ASSDTGGSYEQY
>TRBJ2-7|TRBV11-2|.
ASSKGRSSYEQY
>TRBJ1-1|TRBV7-8|few
ASSDSQVPILEAF
>TRBJ1-1|TRBV7-9|.
ASSLEFRENTEAF
>TRBJ1-5|TRBV30|.
AWSPRQGRYSNQPQH
>TRBJ2-3|TRBV7-3|.
ASREVGSDTQY
>TRBJ2-3|TRBV7-6|few
ASNLPGVADTQY
>TRBJ1-5|TRBV21-1|.
ASSKVNPGQLWNQPQH
>TRBJ2-1|TRBV11-2|.
ASSRSGGSYNEQF